Presented here are 10 T cell receptor beta chains from one specimen sequenced in a study of T cell repertoires in cytomegalovirus infection. Using its own MiXCR run on the reads, TCRdb lists one record per CDR3 protein. The repertoire holds about 230,000 distinct CDR3 sequences, with 22% as singletons. Material for sequencing was CD8+ T cells from PBMCs. These receptors all come from a human donor in good health (CMV status not recorded). Some clones in this sample may be carry-over from other donors' samples.

On this clonotype: Since a much larger clone is just one base distant, this may be a read error. V gene TRBV7-9 combines with J gene TRBJ1-1; 8 nucleotides agree with TRBD1. This CDR3 has 13 amino acids. Germline trimming cut 5 bases from V and 3 bases from J; bases unmatched to any gene: 2. CDR1 is SEHNR, CDR2 FQNEAQ, per germline (reference sequence). The CDR3, as DNA: TGTGCCAGCAGCGCGACAGGGGACACTGAAGCTTTCTTT. It is translated as CASSATGDTEAFF.

This clonotype turned up a few times. The chain recombines TRBV27 with TRBJ2-7; TRBD1 might be the D (6 bases). Germline CDR1 is MNHEY and CDR2 is SMNVEV (reference sequence). The CDR3 loop spans 15 amino acids. V lost 3 bases to trimming and J lost 2 bases, with 14 bases between them. Here the CDR3 reads CASSFLQGSPYEQYF. As DNA, the CDR3 is TGTGCCAGCAGTTTTCTACAGGGTAGCCCCTACGAGCAGTACTTC.

J is TRBJ2-5 and V is TRBV7-3, with no clear D. The CDR3 extends over 15 amino acids. V was trimmed by 0 bases and J by 2 bases, leaving 10 bases between them. Germline V gives CDR1 SGHTA, CDR2 FQGTGA. The CDR3 DNA reads TGTGCCAGCAGCTTAACGGGTTCGGTTCAAGAGACCCAGTACTTC. This codes for CASSLTGSVQETQYF.

The chain carries TRBV5-4 and TRBJ2-7; D is perhaps TRBD1 or TRBD2 (6 bases each). The CDR3 consists of 16 residues. Per germline, CDR1 SGHNT and CDR2 YYREEE (reference sequence). Trimming removed 4 bases at V and 2 bases at J, with 19 bases between. The CDR3 DNA follows: TGTGCCAGCAGCCCTTCGCCGGGGGCGGCCCCCTACGAGCAGTACTTC. Translation: CASSPSPGAAPYEQYF.

This chain uses TRBV6-5 with TRBJ1-1; D not resolved. The ends were cut back, 8 bases at V and 1 base at J, with 14 bases in the middle. CDR1 and CDR2 from the germline V gene are MNHEY and SVGAGI. CDR3 length: 14 residues. For the CDR3, the DNA is TGTGCCAGCGGGGTAGGGTGGGCGAACACTGAAGCTTTCTTT. Translation gives CASGVGWANTEAFF.

In its sample, this clonotype was seen a few times. The V call is TRBV11-2, the J call TRBJ2-1, with 7 bases identical to TRBD1. CDR1 SGHAT and CDR2 FQNNGV come from the germline V gene. Trimming removed 4 bases from V and 6 bases from J; junction bases left unmatched: 12. The CDR3 runs 16 residues. CDR3 in amino acids: CASSSQPGQPLNEQFF. In nucleotides, the CDR3 is TGTGCCAGCAGCTCGCAGCCGGGACAGCCCCTCAATGAGCAGTTCTTC.

As for this clonotype: A much more abundant neighbour one base away suggests this may be a read error. J is TRBJ2-3 and V is TRBV12-3 or TRBV12-4, with D tentatively TRBD2 (6 bases). Trimming cost V 11 bases and J 2 bases, with 14 bases left between them. This CDR3 has 13 residues. CDR3 residues: CAGGSGDTDTQYF. The CDR3 nucleotides are TGTGCCGGCGGCTCGGGGGACACAGATACGCAGTATTTT.

At least ten counts were recorded for this clonotype. This rearrangement joins TRBV7-6 to TRBJ2-3; D is unclear. Germline V gene lookup returns CDR1 SGHVS and CDR2 FNYEAQ. V lost 1 base, J lost 2 bases, and 10 bases lay in between. This CDR3 has 15 amino acids. The DNA of the CDR3 is TGTGCCAGCAGCTTAGAGGGCAGTAACACAGATACGCAGTATTTT. Amino acid sequence: CASSLEGSNTDTQYF.

This clonotype was seen more than once but under ten times. V and J are TRBV5-1 and TRBJ2-3; 9 bases are shared with TRBD2. CDR1 is SGHRS, CDR2 YFSETQ, per germline. The CDR3 contains 16 residues. V lost 4 bases and J lost 6; bases outside the gene matches: 12. The CDR3 bases are TGCGCCAGCAGCGGAGAGCGGGGGGCCCCCCTCGATACGCAGTATTTT. This codes for CASSGERGAPLDTQYF.

The rearrangement joins TRBV12-3 or TRBV12-4 to TRBJ2-3; 7 positions agree with TRBD2. The trim removed 5 bases at V and 3 bases at J, leaving 8 bases unmatched. The CDR3 loop spans 15 amino acids. CDR3 sequence: CASSGLSGTTDTQYF. As DNA, the CDR3 is TGTGCCAGCAGTGGGCTGAGCGGGACTACAGATACGCAGTATTTT.